Shown below are 6 T cell receptor beta chains from a single sample sequenced in a study of shared clonotypes between healthy human individuals. Sequenced by immunoSEQ multiplex PCR; TCRdb stores in-frame clones only, minus some. The table shows 950,000 to 1,300,000 clones, with approximately 68% occurring only once. Source material: memory CD4+ T cells sorted from blood. Subset defined: CD45RA-negative fraction. These receptors were taken from a young man in good health.

This chain uses TRBV5-8 with TRBJ2-6; D is unresolved. Per germline, CDR1 SGHTS and CDR2 YDEGEE. The ends were cut back, 2 bases at V and 1 base at J, with 4 bases in the middle. The CDR3 extends over 14 amino acids. CDR3 nucleotides: TGTGCCAGCAGCTTTGGTTCTGGGGCCAACGTCCTGACTTTC. Amino acid sequence: CASSFGSGANVLTF. Filled out from reference TRBV5-8 and TRBJ2-6, the complete variable domain reads EAGVTQSPTHLIKTRGQQATLRCSPISGHTSVYWYQQALGLGLQFLLWYDEGEERNRGNFPPRFSGRQFPNYSSELNVNALELEDSALYLCASSFGSGANVLTFGAGSRLTVL.

By sample fraction, this clone is medium-sized. The J gene is TRBJ1-1, the V gene TRBV6-1; D unresolved. V lost 8 bases and J lost 3, with 13 bases in between. The CDR3 consists of 13 residues. The germline V gene has CDR1 MNHNS and CDR2 SASEGT. The CDR3 spells CASPMVGDTEAFF. CDR3 nucleotide sequence: TGTGCCAGCCCTATGGTGGGAGACACTGAAGCTTTCTTT.

The V call is TRBV9, the J call TRBJ2-7; D remains unclear. CDR1 SGDLS and CDR2 YYNGEE come from the germline V gene. The length of the CDR3 is 14 residues. V lost 0 bases and J 2 bases, leaving 9 bases between the germline ends. CDR3 loop: CASSVGPDPYEQYF. DNA for the CDR3: TGTGCCAGCAGCGTAGGTCCAGATCCCTACGAGCAGTACTTC.

Worth noting for this clone: Mismatch with germline at one junction end may stem from a read error. The same CDR3 also results from other DNA sequences found in this sample. This sequence joins TRBV7-7 and TRBJ2-3, with 10 bases identical to TRBD2. The CDR3 length is 15 residues. CDR1 SSHAT and CDR2 FNYEAQ come from the germline V gene (reference sequence). CDR3 coding DNA: TGTGCTAGCAGCCCAAGCGGGGGGGGTACAGATACGCAGTATTTT. It is translated as CASSPSGGGTDTQYF.

The gene calls are TRBV6-5 and TRBJ2-7, with a weak D call TRBD1 (6 bases). The CDR3 is 16 residues long. Germline assignment: CDR1 MNHEY and CDR2 SVGAGI. Between the trimmed V and J ends, which lost 0 bases and 3 bases, there was a span of 15 bases. Here the CDR3 reads CASSYSVVRGNYEQYF. In nucleotides, the CDR3 is TGTGCCAGCAGTTACTCCGTAGTCAGGGGAAACTACGAGCAGTACTTC.

Worth noting for this clone: This same CDR3 is encoded by further DNA sequences in the sample. The chain carries TRBV6-5 and TRBJ2-5; 8 bases line up with TRBD2. Germline CDR1 MNHEY, CDR2 SVGAGI. The length of the CDR3 is 15 residues. With 4 bases clipped from V and 5 bases from J, the junction kept 9 bases outside the gene matches. CDR3 amino acids: CASSSPSGGRETQYF. The CDR3 DNA reads TGTGCCAGCAGTTCGCCCAGCGGGGGTAGGGAGACCCAGTACTTC.